A selection of T cell receptor beta chains follows, all from one sample in a study of cytomegalovirus exposure and HLA in healthy donors. Measured with immunoSEQ multiplex PCR; TCRdb has only the in-frame clones, and not every one. This sample has fewer than 250,000 clones, with around nine tenths found just once. The specimen was PBMCs. The receptors derive from a man aged 18 to 29 in good health and CMV-seronegative. CDR3s leave out the opening cysteine and the closing phenylalanine or tryptophan.

j_call v_call cdr3_aa
TRBJ1-4 TRBV7-9 ASSLWGGGEKLF
TRBJ1-4 TRBV19 ASSKTRTVEKLF
TRBJ1-1 TRBV11-3 ASSPSSEGEAF
TRBJ2-3 TRBV7-2 ASSSKPGLQRDTQY
TRBJ2-3 TRBV7-2 ASRFRATPTDTQY
TRBJ2-3 TRBV27 ASSAGQVLTDTQY
TRBJ1-5 TRBV6-1 ASSEMDRGQPQH
TRBJ2-5 TRBV10-2 ASRSYNQETQY
TRBJ1-5 TRBV2 ASSDDSAGNQPQH
TRBJ2-3 TRBV28 ASSSTGLATDTQY
TRBJ2-2 TRBV28 ASRLGQNTGELF
TRBJ2-5 TRBV28 ASSLYLGQGSETQY
TRBJ1-1 TRBV19 ASRTTDEAF
TRBJ2-2 TRBV19 ASTPGTGELF
TRBJ2-5 TRBV5-1 ASSPPDRAGETQY
TRBJ1-5 TRBV19 ASSTDEYSNQPQH
TRBJ2-5 TRBV29-1 SAMTSEETQY
TRBJ2-1 TRBV5-1 ASSTGTSGLVDEQF
TRBJ1-1 TRBV6-5 ASSDRGLEAF
TRBJ2-7 TRBV7-8 ASSFQREAPYEQY
TRBJ2-2 TRBV27 ASSLSGRGLTGELF
TRBJ2-2 TRBV7-2 ASRDESGRGTVAGELF
TRBJ2-5 TRBV18 ASSGGSGETQY
TRBJ2-2 TRBV10-1 ASSEGAFTGELF
TRBJ2-2 TRBV18 ASSPRVAGAGELF
TRBJ2-1 TRBV7-2 ASSLDGFPDNEQF
TRBJ2-7 TRBV7-2 ASSFELATSGGTYEQY
TRBJ2-7 TRBV15 ATSTKGQGYEQY
TRBJ1-1 TRBV7-3 ASSSQNMNTEAF
TRBJ2-7 TRBV6-5 ASSSGQTYEQY
TRBJ2-3 TRBV30 AWRGQSVTQY
TRBJ1-5 TRBV5-1 ASSWTGDSNQPQH
TRBJ2-7 TRBV14 ASSRTGVPYEQY
TRBJ2-4 TRBV6-5 ASSYSTGNDRNIQY
TRBJ2-1 TRBV6-4 ASIEVLEQF
TRBJ1-1 TRBV11-2 ASSFAWDGEVMEAF
TRBJ1-3 TRBV5-1 ASSLEGDRGNTIY
TRBJ2-7 TRBV27 ASSPRGHSYEQY
TRBJ1-2 TRBV2 ASSEMRREGYT
TRBJ2-6 TRBV5-4 ASSLQGTGANVLT
TRBJ1-4 TRBV28 ASSSMRGGYEKLF
TRBJ2-7 TRBV5-8 ASRPGGAAYEQY
TRBJ2-7 TRBV5-1 ASSLEDRVYEQY
TRBJ2-7 TRBV7-8 ASSLGLAGGELTYEQY
TRBJ2-2 TRBV9 ASSPLGGTETGELF
TRBJ2-2 TRBV19 ASRADRMNTGELF
TRBJ2-2 TRBV19 ASIHGTANTGELF
TRBJ2-1 TRBV29-1 SGAEPGQGDEQF
TRBJ2-1 TRBV23-1 ASRPGAGMYEQF
TRBJ2-7 TRBV9 ASSVGQDSAYEQY
TRBJ2-3 TRBV21-1 ASSKVADTQY
TRBJ2-1 TRBV2 ASSQADRGYYNEQF
TRBJ2-5 TRBV7-2 ASSSTSGGGETQY
TRBJ2-1 TRBV9 ASSVGLAENEQF
TRBJ1-6 TRBV11-3 ASSATGDSPLH
TRBJ2-7 TRBV5-8 ASSFFFRTGGSYEQY
TRBJ1-1 TRBV7-6 ASSSRTGVNTEAF
TRBJ2-3 TRBV4-3 ASSQDRPDTQY
TRBJ2-7 TRBV27 ASSPTRRGTDEQY